Presented here are 28 T cell receptor beta chains from one specimen sequenced in a study of identical twins. Each CDR3 protein is one row after TCRdb ran MiXCR on the 5' RACE reads. The data show hundreds of thousands of distinct CDR3 sequences, 8.5% to 9% seen once. This sample also belongs to another study, concerning yellow fever vaccine responses in identical twins.

Sequencing was carried out using PBMCs. The receptor set was obtained from a young woman in good health.

This clonotype has a handful of counts. The chain recombines TRBV5-1 with TRBJ1-5; D gene ambiguous. Between the trimmed V and J ends, which lost 0 bases and 3 bases, there was a span of 4 bases. The CDR3 extends over 13 amino acids. Per germline, CDR1 SGHRS and CDR2 YFSETQ. The CDR3 is CASSLDDNQPQHF. The CDR3, as DNA: TGCGCCAGCAGCTTGGACGACAATCAGCCCCAGCATTTT.

In its sample, this clonotype was seen a few times. This rearrangement joins TRBV20-1 to TRBJ2-7; maybe TRBD1 (5 bases). The CDR3 consists of 13 residues. Germline V lookup: CDR1 DFQATT, CDR2 SNEGSKA (reference sequence). The ends were cut back, 1 base at V and 2 bases at J, with 9 bases in the middle. CDR3 nucleotides: TGCAGTGCTAGAGCGACAGAGACCTACGAGCAGTACTTC. It encodes CSARATETYEQYF.

This clonotype has at least ten counts. The genes are TRBV7-2 and TRBJ2-7; weak D call: TRBD1 (5 bases). V was clipped by 3 bases and J by 0 bases, with 12 bases between them. The CDR3 covers 15 residues. Germline loops: CDR1 SGHTA, CDR2 FQGNSA. The CDR3 DNA sequence: TGTGCCAGCAGCTTCGAAAGGGGATACTCCTACGAGCAGTACTTC. Translating gives CASSFERGYSYEQYF. Combining the CDR3 with reference TRBV7-2 and TRBJ2-7 gives the whole variable domain GAGVSQSPSNKVTEKGKDVELRCDPISGHTALYWYRQSLGQGLEFLIYFQGNSAPDKSGLPSDRFSAERTGGSVSTLTIQRTQQEDSAVYLCASSFERGYSYEQYFGPGTRLTVT.

This clonotype was counted only a few times. V usage is TRBV7-2 and J usage is TRBJ2-1, with a tentative D call TRBD2 (5 bases). There are 15 residues in the CDR3. Trimming shortened V by 5 bases and J by 3 bases, and 14 bases separated the two germline ends. Germline V gene lookup returns CDR1 SGHTA and CDR2 FQGNSA. CDR3: CASSLTSPLYNEQFF. The CDR3 coding sequence is TGTGCCAGCAGCCTTACTAGTCCCCTCTACAATGAGCAGTTCTTC.

The rearrangement joins TRBV29-1 to TRBJ2-1; D remains ambiguous. V gave up 7 bases and J gave up 5 bases, with 18 bases separating them. Germline loops: CDR1 SQVTM, CDR2 ANQGSEA. There are 14 residues in the CDR3. The CDR3 sequence is CSGQRVGANNEQFF. In nucleotides, the CDR3 is TGCAGCGGGCAAAGGGTAGGTGCAAACAATGAGCAGTTCTTC.

This chain joins TRBV29-1 and TRBJ2-5, with TRBD2 identical over 9 bases. CDR3 length: 13 amino acids. With 4 bases clipped from V and 5 bases from J, the junction kept 5 bases outside the gene matches. CDR1 and CDR2 (germline): SQVTM, ANQGSEA. The CDR3 loop reads CSVGREGYETQYF. The CDR3 DNA sequence: TGCAGCGTTGGGCGGGAGGGATACGAGACCCAGTACTTC.

This clonotype was seen many times. The rearrangement links TRBV20-1 to TRBJ2-7; D might be TRBD2 (7 bases). CDR3 length: 17 residues. The germline CDR1 and CDR2 sequences are DFQATT and SNEGSKA (reference sequence). With 0 bases removed from V and 4 bases from J, the gap between germline ends came to 22 bases. CDR3 residues: CSARDRRGGTREYEQYF. CDR3 coding DNA: TGCAGTGCTAGAGATCGAAGGGGAGGGACAAGAGAATACGAGCAGTACTTC.

This clonotype has just a few counts. The chain combines TRBV29-1 with TRBJ2-7; D possibly corresponds to TRBD2 (6 bases). CDR3 length: 13 amino acids. The ends were cut back, 7 bases at V and 2 bases at J, with 15 bases in the middle. Germline loops: CDR1 SQVTM, CDR2 ANQGSEA. The CDR3 DNA reads TGCAGCGCGGAGGGAGAATTACCCTACGAGCAGTACTTC. This codes for CSAEGELPYEQYF.

This clonotype was picked up a small number of times. The rearrangement links TRBV6-2 or TRBV6-3 to TRBJ2-5, with a weak D call TRBD1 (5 bases). This CDR3 comprises 12 residues. V shed 7 bases and J shed 1 base, with 7 bases lying between them. The germline CDR1 and CDR2 sequences are MNHEY and SVGEGT. DNA for the CDR3: TGTGCCAGCATGACAGTCCAAGAGACCCAGTACTTC. It codes for CASMTVQETQYF.

In its sample, this clonotype was seen many times. V gene TRBV29-1 combines with J gene TRBJ2-1; TRBD2 aligns across 9 bases. Trimming took 5 bases from V and 6 from J; bases not matched to a gene: 2. The CDR3 extends over 12 amino acids. Germline lookup yields CDR1 SQVTM and CDR2 ANQGSEA. The CDR3 here is CSVRLAANEQFF. The CDR3 DNA reads as TGCAGCGTTCGACTAGCGGCCAATGAGCAGTTCTTC.

This clonotype was detected only a few times. V usage is TRBV6-2 or TRBV6-3 and J usage is TRBJ2-1, with 9 bases that match TRBD1. CDR3 length equals 16 residues. CDR1 MNHEY and CDR2 SVGEGT come from the germline V gene. The ends lost 5 bases at V and 7 bases at J; junction bases unmatched: 12. The CDR3 region is CASSVNRGRFVNEQFF. CDR3 coding DNA: TGTGCCAGCAGTGTAAACAGGGGGCGCTTTGTTAATGAGCAGTTCTTC.

The CDR3 bases are TGCGCCAGCAGAGGTCTAGCGGCTATCAATGAGCAGTTCTTC. Its protein product is CASRGLAAINEQFF. The V gene is TRBV10-2, the J gene TRBJ2-1, with 7 bases matching TRBD2. In germline, CDR1 is WSHSY, CDR2 SAAADI. The CDR3 loop spans 14 amino acids. With V trimmed by 6 bases and J by 6 bases, 8 bases remained unmatched.

J is TRBJ2-1 and V is TRBV11-1, with 15 bases identical to TRBD2. CDR3 length: 18 residues. Germline CDR1 SGHAT, CDR2 FQDESV (reference sequence). V shed 3 bases and J 1 base; nucleotides not matched to a gene: 4. The CDR3 spells CASSLGLAGGLSYNEQFF. The CDR3 DNA reads TGTGCCAGCAGCTTGGGACTAGCGGGGGGTCTTTCCTACAATGAGCAGTTCTTC. Using reference TRBV11-1 and TRBJ2-1 for the parts outside the CDR3, the full variable domain is EAEVAQSPRYKITEKSQAVAFWCDPISGHATLYWYRQILGQGPELLVQFQDESVVDDSQLPKDRFSAERLKGVDSTLKIQPAELGDSAMYLCASSLGLAGGLSYNEQFFGPGTRLTVL.

This clonotype appeared many times. This chain joins TRBV5-1 and TRBJ1-1; no reliable D call. The V gene's germline CDR1 is SGHRS and CDR2 YFSETQ. The CDR3 runs to 15 residues. V gave up 3 bases and J gave up 0 bases, with 12 bases separating them. CDR3 nucleotide sequence: TGCGCCAGCAGCTCAGACGGGCCCATGAACACTGAAGCTTTCTTT. This sequence encodes CASSSDGPMNTEAFF.

This clonotype was observed many times. The rearrangement joins TRBV28 to TRBJ1-5; weak D call: TRBD1 (6 bases). Per germline, CDR1 MDHEN and CDR2 SYDVKM. The CDR3 has 17 amino acids. V was cut by 5 bases and J by 0 bases, with 17 bases left in between. Written as DNA, the CDR3 is TGTGCCAGCAGTCGTATAGGGGACACTCCTAGCAATCAGCCCCAGCATTTT. Protein product: CASSRIGDTPSNQPQHF.

This clonotype was seen only a few times. The V gene is TRBV20-1, the J gene TRBJ2-7, with 9 positions matching TRBD1. The germline V gene encodes CDR1 DFQATT and CDR2 SNEGSKA (reference sequence). V shed 3 bases and J 6 bases; nucleotides not matched to a gene: 9. The CDR3 runs to 14 residues. The CDR3 is CSARPPVTGGEQYF. The CDR3 bases are TGCAGTGCTAGGCCTCCGGTGACAGGGGGCGAGCAGTACTTC.

The J gene is TRBJ2-2, the V gene TRBV29-1, with 7 bases that match TRBD1. Germline CDR1 reads SQVTM; CDR2 reads ANQGSEA. This CDR3 region has 13 residues. The V and J ends lost 7 bases and 1 base, in that order; junction bases with no gene match: 3. The CDR3 sequence is CSGTGVNTGELFF. The CDR3 DNA reads as TGCAGCGGAACAGGGGTGAACACCGGGGAGCTGTTTTTT.

The chain has TRBV20-1 and TRBJ2-7; 13 positions agree with TRBD2. Germline V gene sequence: CDR1 DFQATT, CDR2 SNEGSKA (reference sequence). After removal of 2 bases from V and 2 bases from J, the junction contained 12 bases not matched to a gene. CDR3 size: 18 residues. CDR3 bases: TGCAGTGCTAGAATCATGCGGACTAGCGGGAGATGGGCCTACGAGCAGTACTTC. It translates to CSARIMRTSGRWAYEQYF.

The gene calls are TRBV24-1 and TRBJ2-7, with D unclear. The germline gives CDR1 KGHDR, CDR2 SFDVKD. This CDR3 comprises 10 residues. The V and J ends lost 12 bases and 5 bases respectively, with 10 bases between them. The CDR3 coding sequence is TGTGCCCCCGGTGGGGACGAGCAGTACTTC. Encoded protein: CAPGGDEQYF.

This clonotype was counted only a few times. The rearrangement joins TRBV28 to TRBJ1-5; D unclear. V lost 5 bases and J 5 bases, leaving 4 bases between the germline ends. CDR3 length: 11 residues. Germline V CDR1 and CDR2: MDHEN, SYDVKM. The CDR3: CASSPDQPQHF. CDR3 DNA: TGTGCCAGCAGTCCGGATCAGCCCCAGCATTTT. Variable domain in full (rest from reference TRBV28 and TRBJ1-5): DVKVTQSSRYLVKRTGEKVFLECVQDMDHENMFWYRQDPGLGLRLIYFSYDVKMKEKGDIPEGYSVSREKKERFSLILESASTNQTSMYLCASSPDQPQHFGDGTRLSIL.

This clonotype was found many times. The chain carries TRBV7-2 and TRBJ2-1; the D gene is possibly TRBD2 (6 bases). V lost 4 bases, J lost 7 bases, and 11 bases lay in between. CDR1 and CDR2 from the germline V gene are SGHTA and FQGNSA. The CDR3 covers 13 residues. The CDR3 is CASSSREHNEQFF. DNA for the CDR3: TGTGCCAGCAGCTCTCGGGAGCATAATGAGCAGTTCTTC.

This clonotype occurred a few times. The chain carries TRBV18 and TRBJ2-3, with D tentatively TRBD2 (6 bases). Trimming shortened V by 3 bases and J by 1 base, and 17 bases separated the two germline ends. Per germline, CDR1 KGHSH and CDR2 LQKENI. CDR3 length: 17 amino acids. In nucleotides, the CDR3 is TGTGCCAGCTCACCCGTTGCCGCGGGGCCGGGCACAGATACGCAGTATTTT. It specifies CASSPVAAGPGTDTQYF.

This clonotype was picked up a small number of times. This sequence joins TRBV27 and TRBJ2-5, with D perhaps TRBD2 (6 bases). Germline V gene lookup returns CDR1 MNHEY and CDR2 SMNVEV (reference sequence). The CDR3 is 14 amino acids. V was pared by 8 bases and J by 5 bases, with 18 bases between. The CDR3 spells CASRGSGSGETQYF. DNA for the CDR3: TGTGCCAGCCGTGGAAGCGGGTCCGGGGAGACCCAGTACTTC.

This clonotype was seen repeatedly, ten times or more. The chain has TRBV19 and TRBJ2-7, with D perhaps matching TRBD1 (6 bases). This CDR3 spans 14 amino acids. V gave up 3 bases and J gave up 3 bases, with 12 bases separating them. Germline V gene sequence: CDR1 LNHDA, CDR2 SQIVND (reference sequence). The CDR3 sequence is CASSIGQFDYEQYF. CDR3 bases: TGTGCCAGTAGTATCGGACAGTTCGACTACGAGCAGTACTTC. Combining the CDR3 with reference TRBV19 and TRBJ2-7 gives the whole variable domain DGGITQSPKYLFRKEGQNVTLSCEQNLNHDAMYWYRQDPGQGLRLIYYSQIVNDFQKGDIAEGYSVSREKKESFPLTVTSAQKNPTAFYLCASSIGQFDYEQYFGPGTRLTVT.

Many counts were recorded for this clonotype. The rearrangement uses TRBV14 and TRBJ2-3; 13 positions match TRBD2. The CDR3 consists of 17 residues. Trimming at V came to 0 bases and at J to 5 bases, leaving 5 bases not matched to a gene. Germline V CDR1 and CDR2: SGHDN, FVKESK. CDR3 bases: TGTGCCAGCAGCCAAGACGGACTAGCGGGAGTCTTAGATACGCAGTATTTT. Its translation is CASSQDGLAGVLDTQYF. Complete variable domain (other parts from reference TRBV14 and TRBJ2-3): EAGVTQFPSHSVIEKGQTVTLRCDPISGHDNLYWYRRVMGKEIKFLLHFVKESKQDESGMPNNRFLAERTGGTYSTLKVQPAELEDSGVYFCASSQDGLAGVLDTQYFGPGTRLTVL.

This clonotype was observed a few times. The V and J genes are TRBV2 and TRBJ2-2; 7 nucleotides line up with TRBD2. The length of the CDR3 is 16 residues. Germline lookup yields CDR1 SNHLY and CDR2 FYNNEI. Trimming at V came to 7 bases and at J to 2 bases, leaving 10 bases not matched to a gene. Here the CDR3 DNA reads TGTGCCAGCAAATCCCGAGCGGGAACTAACACCGGGGAGCTGTTTTTT. Translating it yields CASKSRAGTNTGELFF. Looking up the rest from reference TRBV2 and TRBJ2-2 gives the full variable domain: EPEVTQTPSHQVTQMGQEVILRCVPISNHLYFYWYRQILGQKVEFLVSFYNNEISEKSEIFDDQFSVERPDGSNFTLKIRSTKLEDSAMYFCASKSRAGTNTGELFFGEGSRLTVL.

The sample holds many counts of this clonotype. The chain uses TRBV24-1 and TRBJ1-2, with a possible D match to TRBD1 (5 bases). Germline V gene data show CDR1 as KGHDR and CDR2 as SFDVKD. The CDR3 is made up of 14 amino acids. The V end was cut by 4 bases, the J end by 8 bases, with 16 bases between. The CDR3 DNA reads TGTGCCACCAGTGAAGCCGGGACCACGAAGGGCTACACCTTC. Translating gives CATSEAGTTKGYTF.

This clonotype has a count of ten or more. The CDR3 here is CASSRTATYEQYF. For the CDR3, the DNA is TGTGCCAGCAGTCGGACGGCTACCTACGAGCAGTACTTC. This chain joins TRBV25-1 and TRBJ2-7; D not certain. With 5 bases removed from V and 2 bases from J, the gap between germline ends came to 10 bases. Germline V lookup: CDR1 MGHDK, CDR2 SYGVNS. This CDR3 is 13 amino acids long.